This TCR beta chain was documented in a study of tumor and adjacent non-tumor tissue in lung cancer. Worth noting for this clonotype: One end of the junction varies from germline; a read error may be responsible.

The germline V gene has CDR1 DFQATT and CDR2 SNEGSKA (reference sequence). The CDR3 totals 13 residues. A modified ARM-PCR protocol with three rounds of nested PCR amplified TCRbeta. MiXCR, applied by TCRdb to the multiplex PCR reads, yields one record per CDR3 protein. The data show roughly 220,000 distinct CDR3 sequences, 60% to 85% seen once. The template was RNA from unsorted bulk tissue. Specimen: lung tumor tissue. The rearrangement uses TRBV20-1 and TRBJ1-1, with 7 nucleotides matching TRBD1. The clonotype was recovered from a man aged 55 to 69 with non-small cell lung cancer. The CDR3 spells CSTRLDRVAEAFF. Here the CDR3 DNA reads TGCAGTACTAGATTAGACAGGGTCGCTGAAGCTTTCTTT.